This T cell receptor beta chain appears in the sequencing data of a study of T cell responses to AZD1222 COVID-19 vaccine. The study's findings and limits: No day 14 peak samples; only post-peak repertoires were characterized.

A word on this clone: Its antigen remains unidentified.

Assay: immunoSEQ multiplex PCR; the TCRdb copy retains only in-frame clones and omits some. The profile covers about 66,000 clones, with less than 85% appearing a single time and around 25% taken by the ten largest. Germline loops: CDR1 MGHRA, CDR2 YSYEKL. The CDR3 contains 19 residues. With 7 bases clipped from V and 4 bases from J, the junction kept 18 bases outside the gene matches. Sequenced material: peripheral blood, taken on day 0 of MenACWY control vaccination. This sequence was found in an adult in good health. The rearrangement joins TRBV4-1 to TRBJ1-5; the match to TRBD1 covers 11 bases. This chain's CDR3 is CASIPPGQGVFRANQPQHF. Here the CDR3 DNA reads TGCGCCAGCATCCCCCCGGGACAGGGGGTCTTCCGGGCTAATCAGCCCCAGCATTTT.